This entry features one TCR beta chain sequence. Trimming pared 2 bases from V and 12 bases from J, leaving 11 bases between. This CDR3 has 12 amino acids. CDR1 and CDR2 (germline): LNHDA, SQIVND (reference sequence). This specimen belongs to a study of blood T cell repertoires in COVID-19. The overall study: The United States, Italy and Spain provided the acute and convalescent COVID-19 samples. The analysed material was cDNA or gDNA that came from T cells, B-cell-depleted T cells, or PBMCs.

Each participant's cohort was designated according to participant-reported clinical history. As processed by the authors: Amplification of reference gene primers was used by the study to estimate nucleated cell counts. Assay: immunoSEQ multiplex PCR; the TCRdb copy retains only in-frame clones and omits some. V, J and clone size are those of that table, while D and trimming were read from the DNA. The repertoire holds around 330,000 clones, about 91% seen once, with about 8.9% in the top ten. This receptor was taken from a woman aged 18-29 years who had recovered from COVID-19. The sample taken for sequencing was PBMCs or T cells enriched from blood (not recorded which). V and J are TRBV19 and TRBJ2-1; tentative D call: TRBD2 (5 bases). The CDR3 DNA reads as TGTGCCAGTAGTATAACTGAGGGTCCGCAGTTCTTC. Amino acids: CASSITEGPQFF.